A selection of T cell receptor beta chains follows, all from one sample in a study of T cell responses to AZD1222 COVID-19 vaccine. The repertoire was sequenced with immunoSEQ multiplex PCR; TCRdb's copy has only in-frame clones and lacks some. The table lists about 120,000 clones, about 90% of them singletons, with roughly 13% in the top ten. Sample: peripheral blood, taken on day 0 of AZD1222 vaccination. These receptors all come from an adult in good health. CDR3s include the opening cysteine and the closing phenylalanine or tryptophan. A D gene is named only where the DNA matches it firmly. Expanded clones are given a class, and other clones once, few, many or no size at all.

D,size,J,V,CDR3,DNA
-,-,TRBJ2-1,TRBV20-1,CSALYNEQFF,TGCAGTGCCCTTTACAATGAGCAGTTCTTC
TRBD2,-,TRBJ2-3,TRBV7-2,CASSFEPSGRGTQYF,TGTGCCAGCAGCTTTGAACCTAGCGGGAGGGGTACGCAGTATTTT
-,-,TRBJ2-1,TRBV7-9,CASGGGFEQFF,TGTGCCAGCGGGGGCGGCTTTGAGCAGTTCTTC
-,-,TRBJ2-7,TRBV11-2,CASSLVLGGPTYEQYF,TGTGCCAGCAGCTTAGTGTTGGGGGGGCCGACCTACGAGCAGTACTTC
-,-,TRBJ2-1,TRBV7-7,CASSSRTTVSYNEQFF,TGTGCTAGCAGCTCAAGAACGACAGTCTCCTACAATGAGCAGTTCTTC
TRBD1,-,TRBJ1-3,TRBV11-2,CASTIGDRGNTIYF,TGTGCCAGCACCATTGGGGACAGAGGAAACACCATATATTTT
TRBD1,-,TRBJ1-1,TRBV12-3/TRBV12-4,CASKQGATEAFF,TGTGCCAGCAAACAGGGGGCCACTGAAGCTTTCTTT
-,-,TRBJ1-1,TRBV28,CASTLKNTEAFF,TGTGCCAGCACCTTAAAGAACACTGAAGCTTTCTTT
-,medium-sized,TRBJ1-1,TRBV6-2/TRBV6-3,CASSLSGEVSEAFF,TGTGCCAGCAGCCTTAGTGGGGAGGTCTCTGAAGCTTTCTTT
-,once,TRBJ1-5,TRBV27,CASSLSVVRGSNQPQHF,TGTGCCAGCAGTTTAAGCGTGGTCAGGGGAAGCAATCAGCCCCAGCATTTT
-,-,TRBJ1-6,TRBV4-3,CASSQETAHRPLHF,TGCGCCAGCAGCCAAGAGACAGCCCATCGTCCCCTCCACTTT
TRBD1,-,TRBJ2-1,TRBV19,CASSMIRTGGNEQFF,TGTGCCAGTAGTATGATCAGGACAGGGGGCAATGAGCAGTTCTTC
TRBD1,-,TRBJ1-6,TRBV19,CASSISPGTVNSPLHF,TGTGCCAGTAGTATATCTCCCGGGACAGTCAATTCACCCCTCCACTTT
-,-,TRBJ1-2,TRBV12-3/TRBV12-4,CASTSPGNGYTF,TGTGCCAGCACCTCACCAGGGAATGGCTACACCTTC
TRBD2,-,TRBJ2-7,TRBV9,CASSVEELAGGQEQYF,TGTGCCAGCAGCGTAGAGGAACTAGCGGGAGGTCAAGAGCAGTACTTC
-,once,TRBJ2-3,TRBV18,CASSPPNSVTDTQYF,TGTGCCAGCTCACCACCGAATTCAGTCACAGATACGCAGTATTTT
-,-,TRBJ1-3,TRBV7-2,CASSHSGVAGNTIYF,TGTGCCAGCAGCCACTCAGGGGTGGCTGGAAACACCATATATTTT